The 31 T cell receptor beta chains presented below share a single source sample, sequenced in a study of cytomegalovirus exposure and HLA in healthy donors. The primer mix had 60 Vbeta and 13 Jbeta primers. Repertoires were generated with immunoSEQ multiplex PCR, while TCRdb's copy carries only in-frame clones and drops some. The table includes approximately 170,000 clones, roughly 83% detected once. What was sequenced was PBMCs. The receptors were gathered from a boy aged 2-9 years in good health and CMV-seronegative.

This chain connects TRBV27 to TRBJ2-3; 9 nucleotides agree with TRBD1. This CDR3 is 13 amino acids long. The germline V gene has CDR1 MNHEY and CDR2 SMNVEV (reference sequence). J lost 5 bases, V lost 5 bases, and 2 bases had no gene match. This CDR3 is CASSLTGGDTQYF. The CDR3 DNA is TGTGCCAGCAGTCTGACAGGGGGAGATACGCAGTATTTT.

The CDR3, as DNA: TGCGCCAGCAGCCCTCCCTCCTACGAGCAGTACTTC. This gives the protein CASSPPSYEQYF. The J gene is TRBJ2-7, the V gene TRBV5-1; D not resolved. This CDR3 contains 12 residues. The V gene lost 4 bases and the J gene lost 0 bases, with 5 bases spanning the gap. From germline, CDR1 is SGHRS and CDR2 YFSETQ.

The chain employs TRBV6-6 and TRBJ1-6; D ambiguous. Looked up from germline, CDR1 is MNHNY and CDR2 is SVGAGI (reference sequence). V dropped 1 base and J dropped 6 bases, with 13 bases sitting between them. The CDR3 is made up of 16 amino acids. CDR3: CASSYFAGRINSPLHF. The CDR3 DNA reads as TGTGCCAGCAGTTACTTCGCGGGTCGGATTAATTCACCCCTCCACTTT.

The genes are TRBV5-1 and TRBJ2-2, with TRBD1 as a possible D gene (5 bases). Deletions cut 0 bases from V and 1 base from J, with 10 bases between. Germline CDR1 is SGHRS and CDR2 is YFSETQ. This CDR3 is 16 amino acids long. CDR3 DNA sequence: TGCGCCAGCAGCTTGGAGTTGGGGCTGAACACCGGGGAGCTGTTTTTT. Protein: CASSLELGLNTGELFF.

The chain combines TRBV5-4 with TRBJ1-2; 9 bases agree with TRBD1. In germline, CDR1 is SGHNT, CDR2 YYREEE (reference sequence). The CDR3 totals 15 residues. V lost 4 bases to trimming and J lost 4 bases; unmatched junction nucleotides: 8. CDR3 protein: CASSDPGQGFYGYTF. The CDR3, as DNA: TGTGCCAGCAGCGACCCGGGACAGGGATTCTATGGCTACACCTTC.

The chain links TRBV5-6 to TRBJ2-1, with 7 nucleotides matching TRBD2. V was pared by 0 bases and J by 3 bases, with 0 bases of the junction left unmatched. Germline lookup yields CDR1 SGHDT and CDR2 YYEEEE. CDR3 length: 14 residues. This CDR3 is CASSLGGGYNEQFF. The CDR3 nucleotides read TGTGCCAGCAGCTTGGGCGGGGGCTACAATGAGCAGTTCTTC.

The chain uses TRBV5-5 and TRBJ1-2; no definite D call. Trimming removed 4 bases from V and 0 bases from J, with 10 bases in between. Germline CDR1 is SGHKS and CDR2 is YYEKEE (reference sequence). The CDR3 runs 14 residues. This CDR3 reads CASSPLRANYGYTF. CDR3 DNA sequence: TGTGCCAGCAGCCCACTGAGGGCTAACTATGGCTACACCTTC.

A word on this clone: The junction differs from germline at one of its ends, possibly a read error. The chain uses TRBV7-9 and TRBJ1-1, with 7 nucleotides matching TRBD1. Per the germline V gene, CDR1 is SEHNR and CDR2 is FQNEAQ (reference sequence). The CDR3 consists of 18 residues. The CDR3, as DNA: TGTGCCAGCAGCTTAGCTGCAGGGGGTCTGGGAATGAACACTGAAGCTCTCTTT. Translation: CASSLAAGGLGMNTEALF. Complete variable domain (other parts from reference TRBV7-9 and TRBJ1-1): DTGVSQNPRHKITKRGQNVTFRCDPISEHNRLYWYRQTLGQGPEFLTYFQNEAQLEKSRLLSDRFSAERPKGSFSTLEIQRTEQGDSAMYLCASSLAAGGLGMNTEALFGQGTRLTVV.

The chain joins TRBV5-1 to TRBJ1-6, with 8 nucleotides matching TRBD1. This CDR3 spans 17 amino acids. V shed 3 bases and J 0 bases; nucleotides not matched to a gene: 5. Germline values: CDR1 SGHRS, CDR2 YFSETQ. CDR3 sequence reads: CASSSRQGSSYNSPLHF. In DNA, the CDR3 is TGCGCCAGCAGCTCCAGACAGGGGAGCTCCTATAATTCACCCCTCCACTTT.

This clone was picked up one time. J is TRBJ1-2 and V is TRBV19; D is unclear. This CDR3 has 14 amino acids. CDR1 and CDR2 (germline): LNHDA, SQIVND (reference sequence). Deletions cut 9 bases from V and 7 bases from J, with 21 bases between. The CDR3 protein is CASHPAAGSAGYTF. CDR3 in DNA: TGTGCCAGCCACCCTGCGGCGGGGTCCGCTGGCTACACCTTC.

Written as DNA, the CDR3 is TGTGCCAGCAGCCCGACGACTAGCCCACACGAGCAGTACTTC. This sequence encodes CASSPTTSPHEQYF. This chain uses TRBV7-2 with TRBJ2-7, with 7 positions matching TRBD2. The CDR3 totals 14 residues. Germline CDR1 is SGHTA and CDR2 is FQGNSA. After removal of 5 bases from V and 5 bases from J, the junction contained 9 bases not matched to a gene.

The sample holds one count of this clone. The chain couples TRBV10-3 to TRBJ2-1; a possible D gene is TRBD1 (5 bases). Germline V CDR1 and CDR2: ENHRY, SYGVKD. The CDR3 is 13 residues long. V shed 3 bases and J shed 8 bases, with 11 bases lying between them. The CDR3 region is CAISDPDRDEQFF. CDR3 nucleotides: TGTGCCATCAGTGACCCAGACAGAGATGAGCAGTTCTTC.

The V and J genes are TRBV27 and TRBJ2-1; possibly TRBD2 for D (6 bases). The V end was cut by 5 bases, the J end by 1 base, with 9 bases between. Germline V gene sequence: CDR1 MNHEY, CDR2 SMNVEV (reference sequence). This CDR3 has 14 residues. The CDR3 region has the DNA TGTGCCAGCAGTCCGGGAGTTTCCTACAATGAGCAGTTCTTC. This codes for CASSPGVSYNEQFF.

This rearrangement joins TRBV25-1 to TRBJ2-7, with D maybe TRBD1 (5 bases). The V and J ends lost 3 bases and 2 bases respectively, with 17 bases between them. The CDR3 loop spans 16 amino acids. Germline V gene data show CDR1 as MGHDK and CDR2 as SYGVNS. The CDR3 region has the DNA TGTGCCAGCAGTGACCCCTGCGCCAGGGCTCCCTACGAGCAGTACTTC. Translated: CASSDPCARAPYEQYF.

V usage is TRBV25-1 and J usage is TRBJ1-2, with D possibly being TRBD1 (6 bases). The CDR3 is 14 residues long. Trimming cost V 6 bases and J 3 bases, with 14 bases left between them. Looked up from germline, CDR1 is MGHDK and CDR2 is SYGVNS. DNA of the CDR3: TGTGCCAGCAGGGCCCGGGACACCCACTATGGCTACACCTTC. Translating it yields CASRARDTHYGYTF.

The gene calls are TRBV6-1 and TRBJ1-4; a possible D gene is TRBD1 (5 bases). Trimming pared 1 base from V and 8 bases from J, leaving 17 bases between. The CDR3 consists of 16 residues. Germline CDR1 and CDR2: MNHNS and SASEGT. CDR3: CASSEDSGARGEKLFF. CDR3 sequence (DNA): TGTGCCAGCAGTGAAGATAGCGGGGCCCGAGGGGAAAAACTGTTTTTT.

The rearrangement joins TRBV19 to TRBJ2-5, with 9 bases that match TRBD1. The CDR3 runs 15 residues. V lost 6 bases, J lost 5 bases, and 10 bases stayed unmatched. The germline V gene has CDR1 LNHDA and CDR2 SQIVND (reference sequence). As DNA, the CDR3 is TGTGCCAGTAGGGGGACCGGGACAGGGATGGAGACCCAGTACTTC. Encoded protein: CASRGTGTGMETQYF. The variable domain in full, completed from reference TRBV19 and TRBJ2-5, reads DGGITQSPKYLFRKEGQNVTLSCEQNLNHDAMYWYRQDPGQGLRLIYYSQIVNDFQKGDIAEGYSVSREKKESFPLTVTSAQKNPTAFYLCASRGTGTGMETQYFGPGTRLLVL.

CDR3 protein: CASSSTAGGNTIYF. The CDR3 DNA reads TGTGCCAGCAGCTCGACGGCAGGAGGAAACACCATATATTTT. V and J are TRBV5-4 and TRBJ1-3; D uncertain. Trimming shortened V by 3 bases and J by 4 bases, and 11 bases separated the two germline ends. Germline assignment: CDR1 SGHNT and CDR2 YYREEE (reference sequence). The CDR3 runs 14 residues.

The chain uses TRBV15 and TRBJ1-4; TRBD1 is a possible D gene (6 bases). The CDR3 covers 17 residues. Trimming removed 3 bases at V and 4 bases at J, with 18 bases between. Germline CDR1 is LNHNV and CDR2 is YYDKDF (reference sequence). For the CDR3, the DNA is TGTGCCACCAGCAGGAACTCAGGGGTTCCTTATAATGAAAAACTGTTTTTT. This gives the protein CATSRNSGVPYNEKLFF.

This sequence joins TRBV2 and TRBJ1-5; perhaps TRBD1 as D (5 bases). Germline values: CDR1 SNHLY, CDR2 FYNNEI. The CDR3 consists of 19 residues. The V gene lost 11 bases and the J gene lost 3 bases, with 32 bases spanning the gap. In nucleotides, the CDR3 is TGTGCCCCTGGGGCGGGGCGCTCCGAGTCCTTACCTCACAATCAGCCCCAGCATTTT. Protein: CAPGAGRSESLPHNQPQHF.

The chain couples TRBV6-5 to TRBJ1-5, with TRBD1 as a possible D gene (6 bases). The CDR3 loop spans 15 amino acids. Germline CDR1 MNHEY, CDR2 SVGAGI. V shed 5 bases and J shed 3 bases, with 14 bases lying between them. The CDR3 DNA reads as TGTGCCAGCAGTACGCAGGGGTCCCACAATCAGCCCCAGCATTTT. It specifies CASSTQGSHNQPQHF.

The chain employs TRBV4-1 and TRBJ2-1; D unclear. The germline gives CDR1 MGHRA, CDR2 YSYEKL. This CDR3 has 16 amino acids. The germline V and J ends were trimmed by 2 bases and 2 bases, with 13 bases remaining between them. As DNA, the CDR3 is TGCGCCAGCAGCCAACGCATCTCAGGAACCTACAATGAGCAGTTCTTC. Translation: CASSQRISGTYNEQFF.

The rearrangement joins TRBV30 to TRBJ2-5; 7 nucleotides line up with TRBD2. The CDR3 contains 15 residues. The V gene's germline CDR1 is GTSNPN and CDR2 SVGIG (reference sequence). The trim removed 4 bases at V and 0 bases at J, leaving 8 bases unmatched. CDR3 sequence: CAWIYGGGDQETQYF. DNA of the CDR3: TGTGCCTGGATTTACGGTGGGGGGGACCAAGAGACCCAGTACTTC.

The gene calls are TRBV7-2 and TRBJ1-1; 8 nucleotides align to TRBD1. In germline, CDR1 is SGHTA, CDR2 FQGNSA. The CDR3 contains 15 residues. V trimming: 2 bases; J trimming: 2 bases; junction bases outside the gene matches: 4. This chain's CDR3 is CASSLNRGGNTEAFF. The CDR3 coding sequence is TGTGCCAGCAGCTTAAACAGGGGGGGAAACACTGAAGCTTTCTTT.

The J gene is TRBJ1-1, the V gene TRBV19; D call uncertain. V gave up 7 bases and J gave up 4 bases, with 13 bases separating them. Per germline, CDR1 LNHDA and CDR2 SQIVND (reference sequence). The CDR3 runs 13 residues. CDR3 bases: TGTGCCAGTACCCGGACCCGGGGCACTGAAGCTTTCTTT. Translation: CASTRTRGTEAFF.

Only a few counts were recorded for this clone. The J gene is TRBJ1-1, the V gene TRBV5-6, with D maybe TRBD1 (6 bases). The V gene's germline CDR1 is SGHDT and CDR2 YYEEEE. Trimming cost V 3 bases and J 0 bases, with 12 bases left between them. This CDR3 comprises 15 residues. The CDR3 sequence: CASSWYRAMNTEAFF. As DNA, the CDR3 is TGTGCCAGCAGCTGGTACAGGGCCATGAACACTGAAGCTTTCTTT.

The chain has TRBV19 and TRBJ2-7, with TRBD2 as a possible D gene (5 bases). CDR1 and CDR2 from the germline V gene are LNHDA and SQIVND (reference sequence). CDR3 size: 13 residues. Trimming shortened V by 5 bases and J by 2 bases, and 10 bases separated the two germline ends. Here the CDR3 reads CASSAPGAYEQYF. For the CDR3, the DNA is TGTGCCAGTAGTGCTCCCGGGGCCTACGAGCAGTACTTC.

The chain joins TRBV14 to TRBJ2-3; the match to TRBD2 covers 9 bases. J gave up 2 bases and V 4 bases, and 16 bases lay outside the gene matches. The CDR3 loop spans 19 amino acids. CDR1 and CDR2 from the germline V gene are SGHDN and FVKESK. In DNA, the CDR3 is TGTGCCAGCAGCCTAATCAGCGGGAGGACCGGAGGTTTCACAGATACGCAGTATTTT. Encoded protein: CASSLISGRTGGFTDTQYF.

V gene TRBV2 combines with J gene TRBJ2-2; D possibly corresponds to TRBD2 (5 bases). This CDR3 region has 14 residues. From germline, CDR1 is SNHLY and CDR2 FYNNEI. Trimming removed 7 bases from V and 4 bases from J, with 13 bases in between. This CDR3 is CASTPEGSTGELFF. CDR3 in DNA: TGTGCCAGCACCCCCGAGGGATCCACCGGGGAGCTGTTTTTT. The variable domain in full, completed from reference TRBV2 and TRBJ2-2, reads EPEVTQTPSHQVTQMGQEVILRCVPISNHLYFYWYRQILGQKVEFLVSFYNNEISEKSEIFDDQFSVERPDGSNFTLKIRSTKLEDSAMYFCASTPEGSTGELFFGEGSRLTVL.

The rearrangement links TRBV7-2 to TRBJ2-6, with D unclear. Germline V CDR1 and CDR2: SGHTA, FQGNSA. The CDR3 runs to 15 residues. Trimming pared 2 bases from V and 0 bases from J, leaving 5 bases between. The CDR3 is CASSLSISGANVLTF. The CDR3 nucleotides read TGTGCCAGCAGCTTATCCATCTCTGGGGCCAACGTCCTGACTTTC. The variable domain in full, with the rest retrieved from reference TRBV7-2 and TRBJ2-6, is GAGVSQSPSNKVTEKGKDVELRCDPISGHTALYWYRQSLGQGLEFLIYFQGNSAPDKSGLPSDRFSAERTGGSVSTLTIQRTQQEDSAVYLCASSLSISGANVLTFGAGSRLTVL.

The J gene is TRBJ1-1, the V gene TRBV18; TRBD1 is a possible D gene (6 bases). Germline CDR1 reads KGHSH; CDR2 reads LQKENI. CDR3 length equals 14 residues. Trimming stripped 0 bases from V and 5 bases from J, with 10 bases between. Here the CDR3 reads CASSPPRGGTEAFF. CDR3 DNA: TGTGCCAGCTCACCACCCAGGGGCGGAACTGAAGCTTTCTTT.